One and the same sample provided the 2 T cell receptor beta chains below, sequenced in a study of cytotoxic CD8 clonotypes in ibrutinib-treated CLL. The table came from immunoSEQ multiplex PCR; TCRdb's copy has only in-frame clones and leaves some out. Seen here are over 100,000 clones, roughly 60% observed once, and the top ten hold approximately 35%. The specimen was PBMCs, collected after 24 months of ibrutinib treatment. The receptor source for this set is a human donor with chronic lymphocytic leukemia.

The gene calls are TRBV7-8 and TRBJ1-1; 8 nucleotides match TRBD1. The V and J ends lost 7 bases and 5 bases, in that order; junction bases with no gene match: 15. The CDR3 extends over 16 amino acids. CDR1 is SGHVS and CDR2 is FQNEAQ in the germline V gene. This chain's CDR3 is CASTSLGQGRSTEAFF. As DNA, the CDR3 is TGTGCCAGCACCAGTTTAGGACAGGGTAGGAGTACTGAAGCTTTCTTT.

V gene TRBV6-5 combines with J gene TRBJ1-2; D may be TRBD1 (5 bases). CDR1 is MNHEY and CDR2 is SVGAGI in the germline V gene. The V gene lost 5 bases and the J gene lost 8 bases, with 21 bases spanning the gap. The CDR3 runs 15 residues. In nucleotides, the CDR3 is TGTGCCAGCAGTCATGCCCCGGGAGGGGTAGAGGGCTACACCTTC. Translation: CASSHAPGGVEGYTF.